The rows below give T cell receptor beta chains drawn from one sample of a study of cytomegalovirus exposure and HLA in healthy donors. Libraries were prepared by immunoSEQ multiplex PCR; TCRdb keeps only in-frame clonotypes and omits some of them. Of a few hundred thousand clones listed, around 90% are singletons. The sequenced material came from PBMCs. The receptors originated from a woman aged 18-29 years in good health and CMV-seronegative. Both conserved end residues are part of each CDR3. A D gene is named only where the DNA matches it firmly. Size values are once, few and many counts, or a class for expanded clones, and some rows have none.

j_gene | d_gene | abundance | v_gene | CDR3aa | CDR3nt
TRBJ1-4 | . | . | TRBV5-1 | CASSSRGGNEKLFF | TGCGCCAGCAGCTCCAGAGGGGGAAATGAAAAACTGTTTTTT
TRBJ1-4 | . | . | TRBV6-5 | CASSRLATNEKLFF | TGTGCCAGCAGTCGACTTGCAACTAATGAAAAACTGTTTTTT
TRBJ2-1 | . | . | TRBV5-4 | CASSLPTPEEQFF | TGTGCCAGCAGCTTGCCGACTCCGGAGGAGCAGTTCTTC
TRBJ1-4 | TRBD1 | . | TRBV5-6 | CASSIWDRREEKLFF | TGTGCCAGCAGCATTTGGGACAGGAGGGAGGAAAAACTGTTTTTT
TRBJ2-7 | . | . | TRBV5-6 | CASSLTGSEQYF | TGTGCCAGCAGCTTGACAGGGTCCGAGCAGTACTTC
TRBJ2-7 | TRBD2 | . | TRBV30 | CAWSVSLAGAYEQYF | TGTGCCTGGAGTGTTAGTCTAGCGGGGGCCTACGAGCAGTACTTC
TRBJ1-2 | . | . | TRBV4-1 | CASSHLQGRYYGYTF | TGCGCCAGCAGCCACCTACAGGGCCGCTATTATGGCTACACCTTC
TRBJ2-7 | . | . | TRBV5-1 | CASSLVAGVNEQYF | TGCGCCAGCAGCTTGGTGGCAGGGGTTAACGAGCAGTACTTC
TRBJ1-5 | . | once | TRBV7-8 | CASSLEVVEGNQPQHF | TGTGCCAGCAGCTTAGAGGTCGTGGAGGGTAATCAGCCCCAGCATTTT
TRBJ2-2 | TRBD2 | . | TRBV5-1 | CASSLLAGGNTGELFF | TGCGCCAGCAGCTTACTAGCGGGGGGGAACACCGGGGAGCTGTTTTTT
TRBJ1-2 | . | . | TRBV15 | CATSRDTRGYTF | TGTGCCACCAGCAGAGATACGAGGGGCTACACCTTC
TRBJ1-2 | TRBD1 | . | TRBV7-8 | CTSSIGTGGAGYGYTF | TGTACCAGCAGCATAGGGACAGGGGGCGCCGGCTATGGCTACACCTTC
TRBJ2-1 | TRBD1 | . | TRBV5-1 | CASSLEGQVSGEQFF | TGCGCCAGCAGCTTGGAGGGACAGGTGAGCGGTGAGCAGTTCTTC
TRBJ2-3 | TRBD2 | . | TRBV10-1 | CASSQKPGLATDTQYF | TGCGCCAGCAGCCAGAAACCGGGACTAGCGACAGATACGCAGTATTTT
TRBJ2-2 | TRBD1 | . | TRBV6-5 | CASSYNRGTGELFF | TGTGCCAGCAGTTACAACAGGGGCACCGGGGAGCTGTTTTTT
TRBJ2-5 | TRBD2 | . | TRBV27 | CASSFLAGGQETQYF | TGTGCCAGCAGTTTCCTAGCGGGGGGACAAGAGACCCAGTACTTC
TRBJ2-2 | TRBD1 | . | TRBV11-3 | CASSSSTGWAGELFF | TGTGCCAGCAGTTCCTCGACAGGGTGGGCCGGGGAGCTGTTTTTT
TRBJ2-3 | . | once | TRBV9 | CASSVEDFTDTQYF | TGTGCCAGCAGCGTAGAAGACTTCACAGATACGCAGTATTTT
TRBJ2-5 | TRBD2 | . | TRBV4-1 | CASSQPPGGPEQETQYF | TGCGCCAGCAGCCAACCTCCGGGGGGGCCAGAGCAAGAGACCCAGTACTTC
TRBJ2-2 | TRBD2 | . | TRBV29-1 | CSVSAGANTGELFF | TGCAGCGTCTCAGCGGGGGCGAACACCGGGGAGCTGTTTTTT
TRBJ1-2 | . | . | TRBV5-1 | CASSLDSVYGYTF | TGCGCCAGCAGCCTGGACAGTGTCTATGGCTACACCTTC
TRBJ2-5 | TRBD1 | . | TRBV2 | CAQQPRQDRGETQYF | TGTGCCCAGCAACCCCGACAAGACAGGGGGGAGACCCAGTACTTC
TRBJ1-1 | . | few | TRBV5-1 | CASSLRQLNTEAFF | TGCGCCAGCAGCTTAAGACAACTGAACACTGAAGCTTTCTTT
TRBJ2-3 | . | . | TRBV30 | CAWSPPGSRTDTQYF | TGTGCCTGGAGTCCACCCGGGAGTCGCACAGATACGCAGTATTTT
TRBJ1-2 | TRBD1 | few | TRBV18 | CASSPDRGPWDGYTF | TGTGCCAGCTCACCGGACAGGGGGCCATGGGATGGCTACACCTTC
TRBJ1-5 | TRBD1 | . | TRBV6-5 | CASRRSGTDNQPQHF | TGTGCCAGCAGGAGGAGTGGGACAGACAATCAGCCCCAGCATTTT
TRBJ2-3 | . | . | TRBV5-1 | CASSSLANTDTQYF | TGCGCCAGCAGTTCCTTGGCAAACACAGATACGCAGTATTTT
TRBJ2-5 | TRBD2 | . | TRBV7-3 | CASSSYNYSGGPRETQYF | TGTGCCAGCAGCTCATACAACTACAGCGGGGGGCCTAGGGAGACCCAGTACTTC